The T cell receptor (beta chain) under discussion was sequenced for a study of blood T cell repertoires in COVID-19. Study background: Acute-phase and convalescent COVID-19 samples originated in the United States, Italy and Spain. The cDNA or gDNA used as material had been derived from T cells, B-cell-depleted T cells, or PBMCs.

This clone occurred a few times. In the study's own analysis: Reference gene primers were amplified, and this amplification served to estimate nucleated cell counts. Sequenced by immunoSEQ multiplex PCR; TCRdb stores in-frame clones only, minus some. V and J calls and clone size are copied from that table; D and trimming were computed from the DNA. The table shows 100,000 to 150,000 clones, with about four fifths occurring only once. Germline CDR1 is SGHVS and CDR2 is FQNEAQ. Deletions cut 2 bases from V and 7 bases from J, with 6 bases between. The CDR3 extends over 13 amino acids. The gene calls are TRBV7-8 and TRBJ1-6; D possibly corresponds to TRBD1 (5 bases). Source material: peripheral blood. The clonotype comes from a man in his forties with active or convalescent COVID-19. The CDR3 sequence: CASSLRQNSPLHF. CDR3 coding DNA: TGTGCCAGCAGCTTAAGACAGAATTCACCCCTCCACTTT. The whole variable domain, filled in from reference TRBV7-8 and TRBJ1-6, reads GAGVSQSPRYKVAKRGQDVALRCDPISGHVSLFWYQQALGQGPEFLTYFQNEAQLDKSGLPSDRFFAERPEGSVSTLKIQRTQQEDSAVYLCASSLRQNSPLHFGNGTRLTVT.